The entry below describes one TCR beta chain. This CDR3 is 14 amino acids long. Trimming pared 4 bases from V and 1 base from J, leaving 9 bases between. CDR1 is SGHRS, CDR2 YFSETQ, per germline. The data originate from a study of beta chain features in type 1 diabetes. Expressed TCRB transcripts were sequenced because the isolated RNA had all been reverse transcribed beforehand. Assay used: immunoSEQ multiplex PCR; TCRdb lists only in-frame clones, some missing. The sample consists of 450,000 or so clones, over 10% of them appearing once. Sequencing was carried out using naive CD4+ T cells from blood. The clonotype was recovered from a woman between 18 and 30 years old in good health. The V gene is TRBV5-1, the J gene TRBJ2-1; D might be TRBD2 (5 bases). The CDR3 reads CASSPGGSYNEQFF. DNA for the CDR3: TGCGCCAGCAGCCCAGGAGGATCCTACAATGAGCAGTTCTTC. Looking up the rest from reference TRBV5-1 and TRBJ2-1 gives the full variable domain: KAGVTQTPRYLIKTRGQQVTLSCSPISGHRSVSWYQQTPGQGLQFLFEYFSETQRNKGNFPGRFSGRQFSNSRSEMNVSTLELGDSALYLCASSPGGSYNEQFFGPGTRLTVL.